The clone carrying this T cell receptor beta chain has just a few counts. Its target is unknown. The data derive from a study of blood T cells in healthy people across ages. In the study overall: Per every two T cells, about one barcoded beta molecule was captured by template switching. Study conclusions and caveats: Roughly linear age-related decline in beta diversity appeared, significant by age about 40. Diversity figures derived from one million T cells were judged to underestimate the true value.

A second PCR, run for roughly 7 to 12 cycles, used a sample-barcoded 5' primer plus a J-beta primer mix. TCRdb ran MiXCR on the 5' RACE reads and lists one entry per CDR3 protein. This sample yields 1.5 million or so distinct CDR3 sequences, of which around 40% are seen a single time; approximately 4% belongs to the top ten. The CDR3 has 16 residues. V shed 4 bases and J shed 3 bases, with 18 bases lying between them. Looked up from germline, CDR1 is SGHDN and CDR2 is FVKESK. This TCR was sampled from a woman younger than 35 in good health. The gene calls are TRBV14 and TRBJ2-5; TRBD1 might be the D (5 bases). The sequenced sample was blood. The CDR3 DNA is TGTGCCAGCAGCCTAGGTCCCGACCCCAGGGAAGAGACCCAGTACTTC. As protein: CASSLGPDPREETQYF.